This TCR beta chain emerged from a study of blood T cell repertoires in COVID-19. In the study overall: PBMCs, B-cell-depleted T cells, or T cells were the source of the cDNA or gDNA that made up the material.

Study processing details: Using reference gene primer amplification, nucleated cell counts were estimated. The method was immunoSEQ multiplex PCR; TCRdb's version includes in-frame clones alone and lacks a portion of them. D and trimming come from the DNA, and the V and J calls and clone size come from that table. The sample holds about 150,000 clones; around nine tenths are singletons and the top ten take 2.5% to 3%. CDR3 length: 12 amino acids. The ends were cut back, 4 bases at V and 9 bases at J, with 9 bases in the middle. The V gene's germline CDR1 is MDHEN and CDR2 SYDVKM. The genes are TRBV28 and TRBJ2-2; D is unresolved. Material: peripheral blood. The receptor was derived from a man aged 60 to 69 with active or convalescent COVID-19. As DNA, the CDR3 is TGTGCCAGCAGTTCTGTATTAAGGGAGCTGTTTTTT. This encodes CASSSVLRELFF.